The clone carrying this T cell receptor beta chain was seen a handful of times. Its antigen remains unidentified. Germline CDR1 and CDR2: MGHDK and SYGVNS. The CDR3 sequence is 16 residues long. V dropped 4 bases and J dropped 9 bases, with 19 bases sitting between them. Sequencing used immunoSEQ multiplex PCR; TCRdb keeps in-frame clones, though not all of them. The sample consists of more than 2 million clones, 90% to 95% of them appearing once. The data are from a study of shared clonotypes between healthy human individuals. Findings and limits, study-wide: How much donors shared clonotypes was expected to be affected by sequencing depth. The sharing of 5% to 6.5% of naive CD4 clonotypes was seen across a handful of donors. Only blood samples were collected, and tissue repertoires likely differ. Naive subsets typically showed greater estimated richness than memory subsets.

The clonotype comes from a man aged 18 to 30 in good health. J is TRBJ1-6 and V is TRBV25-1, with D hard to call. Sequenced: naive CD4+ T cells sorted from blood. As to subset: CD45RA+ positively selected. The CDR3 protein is CASSGEAGRQGSPLHF. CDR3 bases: TGTGCCAGCAGTGGCGAAGCAGGACGGCAAGGTTCACCCCTCCACTTT.